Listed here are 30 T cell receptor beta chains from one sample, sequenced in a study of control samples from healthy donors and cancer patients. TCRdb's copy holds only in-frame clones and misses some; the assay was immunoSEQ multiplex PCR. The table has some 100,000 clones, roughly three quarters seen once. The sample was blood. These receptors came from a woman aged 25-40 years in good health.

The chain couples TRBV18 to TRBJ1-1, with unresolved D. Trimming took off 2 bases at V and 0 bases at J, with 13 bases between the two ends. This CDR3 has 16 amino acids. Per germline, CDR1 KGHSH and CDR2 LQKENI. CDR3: CASSPILGRMNTEAFF. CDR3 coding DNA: TGTGCCAGCTCACCAATTCTAGGTAGAATGAACACTGAAGCTTTCTTT. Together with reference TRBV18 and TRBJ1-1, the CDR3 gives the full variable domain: NAGVMQNPRHLVRRRGQEARLRCSPMKGHSHVYWYRQLPEEGLKFMVYLQKENIIDESGMPKERFSAEFPKEGPSILRIQQVVRGDSAAYFCASSPILGRMNTEAFFGQGTRLTVV.

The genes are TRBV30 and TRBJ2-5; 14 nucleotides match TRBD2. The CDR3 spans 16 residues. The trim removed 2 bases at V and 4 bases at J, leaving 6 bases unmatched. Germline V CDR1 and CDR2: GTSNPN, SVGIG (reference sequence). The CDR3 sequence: CAWSIGLAGGRETQYF. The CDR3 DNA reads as TGTGCCTGGAGTATTGGACTAGCGGGGGGCCGAGAGACCCAGTACTTC.

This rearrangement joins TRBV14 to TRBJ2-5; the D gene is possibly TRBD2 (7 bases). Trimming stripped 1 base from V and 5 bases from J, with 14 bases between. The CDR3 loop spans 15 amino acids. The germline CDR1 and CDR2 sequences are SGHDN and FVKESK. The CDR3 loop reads CASSQARGARETQYF. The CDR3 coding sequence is TGTGCCAGCAGCCAAGCACGGGGGGCTAGGGAGACCCAGTACTTC.

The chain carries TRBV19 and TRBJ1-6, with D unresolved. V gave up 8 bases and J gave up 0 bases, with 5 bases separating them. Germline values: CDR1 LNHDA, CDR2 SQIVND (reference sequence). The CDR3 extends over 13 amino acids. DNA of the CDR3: TGTGCCAGTTCGGGCTCCTATAATTCACCCCTCCACTTT. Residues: CASSGSYNSPLHF.

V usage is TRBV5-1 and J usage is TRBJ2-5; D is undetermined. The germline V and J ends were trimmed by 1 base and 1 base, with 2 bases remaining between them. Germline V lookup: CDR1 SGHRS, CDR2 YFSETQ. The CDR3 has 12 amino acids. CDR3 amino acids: CASSLSQETQYF. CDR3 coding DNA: TGCGCCAGCAGCTTGTCCCAAGAGACCCAGTACTTC.

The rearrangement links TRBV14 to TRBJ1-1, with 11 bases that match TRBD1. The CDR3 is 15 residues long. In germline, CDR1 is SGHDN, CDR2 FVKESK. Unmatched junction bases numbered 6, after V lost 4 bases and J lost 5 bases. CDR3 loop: CASSRRTGGETEAFF. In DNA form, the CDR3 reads TGTGCCAGCAGCCGCAGGACAGGGGGCGAAACTGAAGCTTTCTTT.

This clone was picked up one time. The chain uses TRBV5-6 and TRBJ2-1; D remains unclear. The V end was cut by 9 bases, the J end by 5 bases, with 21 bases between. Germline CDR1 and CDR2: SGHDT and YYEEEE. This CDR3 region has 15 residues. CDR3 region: CATKGRNFPHNEQFF. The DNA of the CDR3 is TGTGCCACCAAAGGACGCAACTTCCCCCACAATGAGCAGTTCTTC.

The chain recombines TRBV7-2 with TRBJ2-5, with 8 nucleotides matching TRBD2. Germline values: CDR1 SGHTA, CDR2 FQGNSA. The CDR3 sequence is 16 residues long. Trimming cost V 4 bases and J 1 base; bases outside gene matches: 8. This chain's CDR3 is CASSSRRGGSQETQYF. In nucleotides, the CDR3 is TGTGCCAGCAGCTCGCGACGGGGGGGCTCCCAAGAGACCCAGTACTTC.

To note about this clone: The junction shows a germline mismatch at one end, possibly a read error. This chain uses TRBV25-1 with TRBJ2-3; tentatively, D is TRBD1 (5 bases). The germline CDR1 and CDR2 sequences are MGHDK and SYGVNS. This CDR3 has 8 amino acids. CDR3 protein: CASSDRAF. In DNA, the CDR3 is TGTGCCAGCAGTGACAGGGCCTTT.

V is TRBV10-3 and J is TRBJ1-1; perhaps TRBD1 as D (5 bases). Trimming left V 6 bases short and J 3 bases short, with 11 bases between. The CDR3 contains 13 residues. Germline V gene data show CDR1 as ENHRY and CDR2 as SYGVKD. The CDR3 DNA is TGTGCCATCAGGCCGAGGGGTGACACTGAAGCTTTCTTT. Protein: CAIRPRGDTEAFF.

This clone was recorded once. This CDR3 is CASSLVTADTQYF. The CDR3 bases are TGTGCCAGCAGCTTAGTTACGGCAGATACGCAGTATTTT. J is TRBJ2-3 and V is TRBV7-9; no firm D call. Trimming cost V 1 base and J 4 bases, with 6 bases left between them. The V gene's germline CDR1 is SEHNR and CDR2 FQNEAQ (reference sequence). The CDR3 runs to 13 residues.

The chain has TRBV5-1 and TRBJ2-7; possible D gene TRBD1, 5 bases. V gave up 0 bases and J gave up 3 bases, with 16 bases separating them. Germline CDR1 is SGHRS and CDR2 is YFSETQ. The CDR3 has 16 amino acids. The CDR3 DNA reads TGCGCCAGCAGCTTGGACACAGGTGGGAACCTCTACGAGCAGTACTTC. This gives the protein CASSLDTGGNLYEQYF.

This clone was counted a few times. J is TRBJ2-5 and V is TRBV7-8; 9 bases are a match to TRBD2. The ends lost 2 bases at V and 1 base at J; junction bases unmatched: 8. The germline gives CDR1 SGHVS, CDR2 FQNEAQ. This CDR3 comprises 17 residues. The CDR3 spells CASSLREWRGGQETQYF. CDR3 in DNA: TGTGCCAGCAGCTTACGGGAATGGCGGGGGGGCCAAGAGACCCAGTACTTC.

The CDR3 DNA sequence: TGTGCCAGCAGCCCTACTAGCGGGGCGTACACCGGGGAGCTGTTTTTT. Protein sequence: CASSPTSGAYTGELFF. This sequence joins TRBV7-2 and TRBJ2-2; 10 bases are shared with TRBD2. The CDR3 runs 16 residues. CDR1 and CDR2 (germline): SGHTA, FQGNSA. V lost 5 bases, J lost 3 bases, and 6 bases stayed unmatched.

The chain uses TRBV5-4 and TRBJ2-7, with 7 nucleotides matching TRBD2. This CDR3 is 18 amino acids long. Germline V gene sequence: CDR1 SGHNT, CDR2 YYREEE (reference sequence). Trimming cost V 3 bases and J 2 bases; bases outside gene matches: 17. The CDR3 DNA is TGTGCCAGCAGCTCCCGAGGAATGGTAGCGGGCGTTCCCTACGAGCAGTACTTC. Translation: CASSSRGMVAGVPYEQYF.

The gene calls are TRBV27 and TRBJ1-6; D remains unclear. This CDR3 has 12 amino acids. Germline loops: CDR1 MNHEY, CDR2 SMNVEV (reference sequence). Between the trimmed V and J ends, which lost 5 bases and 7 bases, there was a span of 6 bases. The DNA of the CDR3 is TGTGCCAGCAGTCCCTTAAATTCACCCCTCCACTTT. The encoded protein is CASSPLNSPLHF.

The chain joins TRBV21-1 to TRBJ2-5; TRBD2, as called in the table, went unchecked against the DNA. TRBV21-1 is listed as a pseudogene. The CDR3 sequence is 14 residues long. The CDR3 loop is CAGDGGGYKETQYF. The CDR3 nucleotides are TGTGCTGGTGACGGGGGGGGATACAAAGAGACCCAGTACTTC.

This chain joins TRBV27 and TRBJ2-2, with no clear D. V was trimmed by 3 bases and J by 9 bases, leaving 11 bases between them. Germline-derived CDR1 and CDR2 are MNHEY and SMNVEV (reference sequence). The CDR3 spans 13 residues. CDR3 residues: CASSFRTERELFF. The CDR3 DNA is TGTGCCAGCAGTTTTCGGACGGAACGGGAGCTGTTTTTT.

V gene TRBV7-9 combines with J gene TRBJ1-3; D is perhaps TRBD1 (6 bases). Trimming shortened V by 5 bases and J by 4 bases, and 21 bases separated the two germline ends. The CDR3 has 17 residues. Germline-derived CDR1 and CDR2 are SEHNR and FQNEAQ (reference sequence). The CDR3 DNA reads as TGTGCCAGCAGCCTCCTCGGGGTGCGGGGGCCAGGAAACACCATATATTTT. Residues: CASSLLGVRGPGNTIYF.

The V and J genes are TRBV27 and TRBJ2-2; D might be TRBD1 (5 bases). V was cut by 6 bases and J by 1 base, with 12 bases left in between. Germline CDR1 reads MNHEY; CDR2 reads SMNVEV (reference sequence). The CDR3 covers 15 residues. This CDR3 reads CASRKGILNTGELFF. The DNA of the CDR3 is TGTGCCAGCAGAAAGGGGATCCTGAACACCGGGGAGCTGTTTTTT.

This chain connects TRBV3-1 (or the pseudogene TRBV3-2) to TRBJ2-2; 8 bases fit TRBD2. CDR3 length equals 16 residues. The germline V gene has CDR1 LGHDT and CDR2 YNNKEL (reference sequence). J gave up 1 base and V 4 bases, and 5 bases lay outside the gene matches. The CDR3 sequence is CASSPVAGGNTGELFF. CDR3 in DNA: TGTGCCAGCAGCCCGGTGGCGGGGGGGAACACCGGGGAGCTGTTTTTT.

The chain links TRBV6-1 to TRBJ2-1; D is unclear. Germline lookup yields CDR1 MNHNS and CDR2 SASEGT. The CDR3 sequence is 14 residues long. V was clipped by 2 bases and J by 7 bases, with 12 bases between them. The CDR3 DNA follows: TGTGCCAGCAGTGAATTAGCCTCCCGGAATGAGCAGTTCTTC. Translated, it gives CASSELASRNEQFF.

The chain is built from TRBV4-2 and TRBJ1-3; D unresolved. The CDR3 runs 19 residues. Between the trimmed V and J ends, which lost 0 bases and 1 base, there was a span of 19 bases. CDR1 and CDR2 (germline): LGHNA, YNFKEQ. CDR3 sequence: CASSQEGAPGGSSGNTIYF. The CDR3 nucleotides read TGTGCCAGCAGCCAAGAGGGCGCCCCCGGTGGCTCATCTGGAAACACCATATATTTT.

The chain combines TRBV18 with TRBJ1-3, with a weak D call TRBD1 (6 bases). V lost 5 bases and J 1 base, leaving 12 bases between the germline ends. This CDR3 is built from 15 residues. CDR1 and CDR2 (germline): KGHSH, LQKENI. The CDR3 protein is CASSTQGFSGNTIYF. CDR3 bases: TGTGCCAGCTCAACTCAGGGGTTTTCTGGAAACACCATATATTTT.

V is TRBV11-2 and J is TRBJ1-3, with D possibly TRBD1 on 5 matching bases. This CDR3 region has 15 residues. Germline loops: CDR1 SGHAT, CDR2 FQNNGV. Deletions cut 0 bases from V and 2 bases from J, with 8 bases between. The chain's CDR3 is CASSLEGRPGNTIYF. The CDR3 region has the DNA TGTGCCAGCAGCTTAGAGGGGCGGCCTGGAAACACCATATATTTT.

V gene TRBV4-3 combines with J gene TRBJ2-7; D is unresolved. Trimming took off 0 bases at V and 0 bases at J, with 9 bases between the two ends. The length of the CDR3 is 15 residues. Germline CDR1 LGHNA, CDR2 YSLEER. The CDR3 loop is CASSQDWTDSYEQYF. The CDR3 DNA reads TGCGCCAGCAGCCAAGATTGGACGGACTCCTACGAGCAGTACTTC.

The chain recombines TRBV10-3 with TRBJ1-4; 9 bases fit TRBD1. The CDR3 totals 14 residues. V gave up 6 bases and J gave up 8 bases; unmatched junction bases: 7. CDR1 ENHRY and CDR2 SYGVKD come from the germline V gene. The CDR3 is CAIRGTGQEEKLFF. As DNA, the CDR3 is TGTGCCATCAGGGGGACAGGGCAGGAAGAAAAACTGTTTTTT.

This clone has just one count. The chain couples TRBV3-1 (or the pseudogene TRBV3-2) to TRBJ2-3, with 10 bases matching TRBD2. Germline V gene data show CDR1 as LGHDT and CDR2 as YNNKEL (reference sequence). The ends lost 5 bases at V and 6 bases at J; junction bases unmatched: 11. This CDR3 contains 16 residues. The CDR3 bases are TGTGCCAGCAGCAAGGCGAGGAGCGGGGGGGCTGATACGCAGTATTTT. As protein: CASSKARSGGADTQYF.

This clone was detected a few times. The CDR3 loop reads CASSEAVRVGSQHF. CDR3 nucleotides: TGTGCCAGCAGTGAAGCGGTCCGCGTCGGATCCCAGCATTTT. V usage is TRBV6-1 and J usage is TRBJ1-5; D is unresolved. The CDR3 length is 14 residues. Germline loops: CDR1 MNHNS, CDR2 SASEGT. Trimming took off 0 bases at V and 11 bases at J, with 14 bases between the two ends.

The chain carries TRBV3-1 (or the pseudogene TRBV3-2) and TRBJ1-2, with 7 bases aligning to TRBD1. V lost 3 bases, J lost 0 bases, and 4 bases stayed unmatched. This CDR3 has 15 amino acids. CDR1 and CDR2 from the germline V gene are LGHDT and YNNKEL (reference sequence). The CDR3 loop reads CASSHSDRANYGYTF. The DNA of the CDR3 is TGTGCCAGCAGCCATTCCGACAGGGCTAACTATGGCTACACCTTC.